The 28 T cell receptor beta chains given below trace back to one sample, sequenced in a study of metastatic and nonmetastatic thyroid tumors. With MiXCR, TCRdb called clones anew from the PCR reads. The repertoire holds 75,000 to 95,000 clones, with over 9.5% as singletons. Patients were all untreated before their thyroid surgery. Sequencing was performed on blood. The receptors were gathered from a female donor with papillary thyroid cancer or a benign thyroid nodule (not recorded which). Some clones in this sample may be carry-over from other donors' samples.

This clone was observed a few times. A much more abundant neighbour one base away suggests this may be a read error. This sample also contains other DNA sequences that code for the same CDR3. This chain connects TRBV7-7 to TRBJ2-1; 9 bases map to TRBD2. Germline V CDR1 and CDR2: SSHAT, FNYEAQ (reference sequence). CDR3 size: 15 residues. In DNA form, the CDR3 reads TGTGCTAGCAGCTTAAATAGCGGGGGATATAATGAGCAGTTCTTC. Translated: CASSLNSGGYNEQFF.

The table lists this clone with many counts. CDR3 DNA: TGTGCCAGCAGCCCCTTGACAGCACTCTCTGGAAACACCATATATTTT. Amino acid sequence: CASSPLTALSGNTIYF. This sequence joins TRBV11-2 and TRBJ1-3; TRBD1 might be the D (5 bases). Per the germline V gene, CDR1 is SGHAT and CDR2 is FQNNGV. The CDR3 runs to 16 residues. With 5 bases removed from V and 0 bases from J, the gap between germline ends came to 14 bases.

The V call is TRBV4-2, the J call TRBJ2-2; TRBD1 matches 11 bases. The CDR3 consists of 18 residues. The trim removed 2 bases at V and 3 bases at J, leaving 8 bases unmatched. Germline loops: CDR1 LGHNA, CDR2 YNFKEQ. The CDR3, as DNA: TGTGCCAGCAGCCAACCGGGACAGGGGGTTGTAGACACCGGGGAGCTGTTTTTT. This encodes CASSQPGQGVVDTGELFF.

This clone was seen repeatedly, ten times or more. The V and J genes are TRBV29-1 and TRBJ2-5; D gene unclear. Germline-derived CDR1 and CDR2 are SQVTM and ANQGSEA. This CDR3 has 10 amino acids. V was trimmed by 5 bases and J by 4 bases, leaving 5 bases between them. CDR3 in DNA: TGCAGCGTTTTTCGAGAGACCCAGTACTTC. Translation gives CSVFRETQYF.

This clone was seen repeatedly, ten times or more. Additional DNA sequences in this sample encode the identical CDR3. The chain recombines TRBV7-2 with TRBJ2-7; tentatively, D is TRBD2 (5 bases). From germline, CDR1 is SGHTA and CDR2 FQGNSA. V lost 1 base and J lost 0, with 10 bases in between. The CDR3 is made up of 15 amino acids. CDR3 bases: TGTGCCAGCAGCTTAGGATTAGGGAGCTCCTACGAGCAGTACTTC. Translated, it gives CASSLGLGSSYEQYF.

This clone occurred a few times. The rearrangement links TRBV19 to TRBJ1-1; D not resolved. The CDR3 is made up of 11 amino acids. With 6 bases removed from V and 5 bases from J, the gap between germline ends came to 7 bases. Germline V CDR1 and CDR2: LNHDA, SQIVND (reference sequence). DNA of the CDR3: TGTGCCAGTAGGAACATAACTGAAGCTTTCTTT. It is translated as CASRNITEAFF.

This clone was detected many times. V gene TRBV12-3 or TRBV12-4 combines with J gene TRBJ2-1, with 9 bases fitting TRBD2. CDR3 length equals 17 residues. With 5 bases clipped from V and 5 bases from J, the junction kept 13 bases outside the gene matches. CDR3 nucleotides: TGTGCCAGCAGTATTTTGAATAGACTAGCGGATAACAATGAGCAGTTCTTC. It codes for CASSILNRLADNNEQFF.

This clone was seen many times. The chain is built from TRBV11-2 and TRBJ2-2; 7 positions agree with TRBD2. Germline CDR1 and CDR2: SGHAT and FQNNGV. This CDR3 has 16 amino acids. Germline trimming cut 3 bases from V and 5 bases from J; bases unmatched to any gene: 9. CDR3 loop: CASSFNSGRVTGELFF. In DNA form, the CDR3 reads TGTGCCAGCAGCTTTAATAGTGGGAGGGTTACCGGGGAGCTGTTTTTT.

The sample holds many counts of this clone. This chain joins TRBV19 and TRBJ2-7; 13 nucleotides align to TRBD2. The trim removed 5 bases at V and 6 bases at J, leaving 4 bases unmatched. The germline V gene encodes CDR1 LNHDA and CDR2 SQIVND (reference sequence). The CDR3 is 14 amino acids. As DNA, the CDR3 is TGTGCCAGTAGTCTAGGACTAGCGGGAGCCGAGCAGTACTTC. Protein: CASSLGLAGAEQYF.

This clone came up many times. The genes are TRBV20-1 and TRBJ1-4; D is uncertain. This CDR3 spans 16 amino acids. V was shortened by 1 base and J by 0 bases, with 12 bases between the two germline ends. Looked up from germline, CDR1 is DFQATT and CDR2 is SNEGSKA (reference sequence). CDR3 in amino acids: CSARVEVGTTNEKLFF. DNA of the CDR3: TGCAGTGCTAGAGTAGAGGTGGGGACAACTAATGAAAAACTGTTTTTT.

About this clone: This sequence may be a read error, since a much larger clone differs from it by one base. The V and J genes are TRBV24-1 and TRBJ1-2, with 9 bases aligning to TRBD1. Per germline, CDR1 KGHDR and CDR2 SFDVKD. The length of the CDR3 is 13 residues. J gave up 8 bases and V 5 bases, and 5 bases lay outside the gene matches. CDR3 coding DNA: TGTGCCACCAGTGGCCGGGACAGGGCGGGCTACACCTTC. It translates to CATSGRDRAGYTF.

This chain uses TRBV7-2 with TRBJ2-2; 7 bases line up with TRBD2. CDR1 and CDR2 (germline): SGHTA, FQGNSA. V lost 0 bases to trimming and J lost 6 bases; unmatched junction nucleotides: 4. The CDR3 covers 15 residues. CDR3 DNA sequence: TGTGCCAGCAGCTTAGCCGGGGGGTTGGCCGGGGAGCTGTTTTTT. Protein sequence: CASSLAGGLAGELFF.

The table lists this clone with many counts. This chain connects TRBV12-3 or TRBV12-4 to TRBJ1-2; 12 bases line up with TRBD1. The CDR3 runs to 18 residues. V gave up 3 bases and J gave up 0 bases; unmatched junction bases: 8. CDR3 in amino acids: CASSFTRDRGHSNYGYTF. The DNA of the CDR3 is TGTGCCAGCAGTTTCACGAGGGACAGGGGGCATTCTAACTATGGCTACACCTTC.

Many counts were recorded for this clone. CDR3 sequence reads: CASSNQRGARSEAFF. Here the CDR3 DNA reads TGTGCCAGCAGCAACCAGAGGGGGGCAAGGTCTGAAGCTTTCTTT. The chain couples TRBV3-1 to TRBJ1-1; D possibly corresponds to TRBD1 (6 bases). Germline CDR1 reads LGHDT; CDR2 reads YNNKEL (reference sequence). The length of the CDR3 is 15 residues. The germline V and J ends were trimmed by 5 bases and 6 bases, with 19 bases remaining between them.

In its sample, this clone was seen many times. The V call is TRBV7-2, the J call TRBJ1-5; 11 positions match TRBD1. The CDR3 covers 15 residues. V shed 2 bases and J 7 bases; nucleotides not matched to a gene: 4. Germline V gene data show CDR1 as SGHTA and CDR2 as FQGNSA. Here the CDR3 reads CASSLSGTGGQPQHF. The DNA for the CDR3 is TGTGCCAGCAGCTTATCAGGGACAGGGGGACAGCCCCAGCATTTT.

This clone was observed many times. This sequence joins TRBV11-2 and TRBJ2-3; 9 bases match TRBD1. The CDR3 covers 16 residues. In germline, CDR1 is SGHAT, CDR2 FQNNGV. Trimming took 1 base from V and 0 from J; bases not matched to a gene: 2. CDR3: CASSLGTGVSTDTQYF. In DNA form, the CDR3 reads TGTGCCAGCAGCTTAGGGACAGGGGTCAGCACAGATACGCAGTATTTT.

This chain connects TRBV27 to TRBJ2-6; D is unresolved. In germline, CDR1 is MNHEY, CDR2 SMNVEV (reference sequence). The CDR3 contains 14 residues. Trimming pared 3 bases from V and 2 bases from J, leaving 5 bases between. Here the CDR3 reads CASSFTPGANVLTF. Here the CDR3 DNA reads TGTGCCAGCAGTTTTACCCCTGGGGCCAACGTCCTGACTTTC. Together with reference TRBV27 and TRBJ2-6, the CDR3 gives the full variable domain: EAQVTQNPRYLITVTGKKLTVTCSQNMNHEYMSWYRQDPGLGLRQIYYSMNVEVTDKGDVPEGYKVSRKEKRNFPLILESPSPNQTSLYFCASSFTPGANVLTFGAGSRLTVL.

This clone was seen at least ten times. This chain links TRBV20-1 with TRBJ2-7; TRBD2 matches at 9 bases. After removal of 1 base from V and 0 bases from J, the junction contained 16 bases not matched to a gene. There are 19 residues in the CDR3. Germline V gives CDR1 DFQATT, CDR2 SNEGSKA (reference sequence). CDR3 bases: TGCAGTGCTAGAGGACATCGAGCGGGAGGCCATTCTTCCTCCTACGAGCAGTACTTC. Translation: CSARGHRAGGHSSSYEQYF.

This clone was seen at least ten times. The chain employs TRBV10-3 and TRBJ2-7, with 8 bases aligning to TRBD2. V lost 10 bases, J lost 2 bases, and 10 bases stayed unmatched. The CDR3 has 14 residues. Per germline, CDR1 ENHRY and CDR2 SYGVKD. CDR3 in DNA: TGTGCCACCGCGACTAGCGCCAGACCCTACGAGCAGTACTTC. Translation gives CATATSARPYEQYF.

This clone was seen at least ten times. V usage is TRBV20-1 and J usage is TRBJ2-3; 9 bases are shared with TRBD2. This CDR3 region has 16 residues. CDR1 and CDR2 from the germline V gene are DFQATT and SNEGSKA (reference sequence). V shed 0 bases, J shed 7 bases, and the junction held 11 bases outside the gene matches. The CDR3 spells CSARDLELAGANTQYF. The DNA for the CDR3 is TGCAGTGCTAGAGATCTCGAACTAGCGGGTGCAAATACGCAGTATTTT.

This clone has at least ten counts. J is TRBJ2-1 and V is TRBV30; tentatively, D is TRBD2 (5 bases). V gave up 4 bases and J gave up 3 bases, with 10 bases separating them. Germline values: CDR1 GTSNPN, CDR2 SVGIG (reference sequence). The CDR3 length is 13 residues. The chain's CDR3 is CAWNLGLYNEQFF. The DNA of the CDR3 is TGTGCCTGGAATCTAGGACTCTACAATGAGCAGTTCTTC.

Ten or more counts support this clone. CDR3 sequence: CASSLNRLAGYQETQYF. In nucleotides, the CDR3 is TGTGCCAGCAGCCTAAATCGGCTAGCGGGGTACCAAGAGACCCAGTACTTC. The chain employs TRBV3-1 and TRBJ2-5; TRBD2 agrees at 9 bases. V lost 4 bases, J lost 0 bases, and 9 bases stayed unmatched. Germline V lookup: CDR1 LGHDT, CDR2 YNNKEL (reference sequence). This CDR3 contains 17 residues.

This clone was detected ten times or more. The CDR3 sequence: CASSRTGTSNIQYF. The CDR3 DNA reads as TGCGCCAGCAGCAGGACAGGGACTAGTAACATTCAGTACTTC. V is TRBV5-1 and J is TRBJ2-4; D may match TRBD1 or TRBD2 (8 bases each). V was pared by 4 bases and J by 7 bases, with 15 bases between. Per the germline V gene, CDR1 is SGHRS and CDR2 is YFSETQ. CDR3 size: 14 residues. Complete variable domain (other parts from reference TRBV5-1 and TRBJ2-4): KAGVTQTPRYLIKTRGQQVTLSCSPISGHRSVSWYQQTPGQGLQFLFEYFSETQRNKGNFPGRFSGRQFSNSRSEMNVSTLELGDSALYLCASSRTGTSNIQYFGAGTRLSVL.

This clone was counted many times. The CDR3 reads CASRPTGTETQYF. The CDR3 nucleotides read TGTGCCAGCAGGCCCACGGGAACGGAGACCCAGTACTTC. This chain connects TRBV6-2 or TRBV6-3 to TRBJ2-5, with D possibly being TRBD2 (5 bases). This CDR3 comprises 13 residues. V shed 6 bases and J shed 5 bases, with 13 bases lying between them. CDR1 and CDR2 (germline): MNHEY, SVGEGT.

At least ten counts were recorded for this clone. The V gene is TRBV5-4, the J gene TRBJ2-7; 7 bases are shared with TRBD1. Germline CDR1 is SGHNT and CDR2 is YYREEE (reference sequence). The length of the CDR3 is 13 residues. V shed 4 bases and J 5 bases; nucleotides not matched to a gene: 6. The DNA for the CDR3 is TGTGCCAGCAGCCCTCGGACAGGAGACGAGCAGTACTTC. Translation: CASSPRTGDEQYF.

V usage is TRBV11-1 and J usage is TRBJ2-7, with a weak D call TRBD2 (5 bases). The germline gives CDR1 SGHAT, CDR2 FQDESV (reference sequence). The CDR3 is made up of 16 amino acids. Trimming pared 0 bases from V and 2 bases from J, leaving 14 bases between. This chain's CDR3 is CASSLAADNIPYEQYF. The CDR3 DNA sequence: TGTGCCAGCAGCTTAGCAGCGGATAATATCCCCTACGAGCAGTACTTC.

The sample holds many counts of this clone. V is TRBV6-2 or TRBV6-3 and J is TRBJ1-2; 10 positions match TRBD1. CDR1 MNHEY and CDR2 SVGEGT come from the germline V gene. The CDR3 covers 12 residues. V gave up 6 bases and J gave up 6 bases; unmatched junction bases: 1. The CDR3 nucleotides are TGTGCCAGCAGAGGACAGGGGGATGGCTACACCTTC. Amino acids: CASRGQGDGYTF.

Comments on this clone: The limits of the CDR3 on the DNA are not certain, so only TCRdb's listed CDR3 is given. This sequence joins TRBV11-2 and TRBJ2-2. The CDR3 spans 19 amino acids, including both terminal residues. The germline V gene encodes CDR1 SGHAT and CDR2 FQNNGV. The CDR3 region is CASSFYICSVDGFRGELFF.